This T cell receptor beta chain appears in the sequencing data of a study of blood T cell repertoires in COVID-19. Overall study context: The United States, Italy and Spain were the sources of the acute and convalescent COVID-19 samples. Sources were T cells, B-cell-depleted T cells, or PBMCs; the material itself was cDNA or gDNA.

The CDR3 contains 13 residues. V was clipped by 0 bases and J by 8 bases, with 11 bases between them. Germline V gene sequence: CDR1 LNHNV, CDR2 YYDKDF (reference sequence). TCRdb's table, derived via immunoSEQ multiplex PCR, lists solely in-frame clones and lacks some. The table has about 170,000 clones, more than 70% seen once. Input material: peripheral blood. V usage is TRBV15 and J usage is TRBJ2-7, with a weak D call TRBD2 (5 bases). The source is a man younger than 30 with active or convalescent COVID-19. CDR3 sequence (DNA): TGTGCCACCAGCAGAGATGTCGGGGAAAAGCAGTACTTC. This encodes CATSRDVGEKQYF.